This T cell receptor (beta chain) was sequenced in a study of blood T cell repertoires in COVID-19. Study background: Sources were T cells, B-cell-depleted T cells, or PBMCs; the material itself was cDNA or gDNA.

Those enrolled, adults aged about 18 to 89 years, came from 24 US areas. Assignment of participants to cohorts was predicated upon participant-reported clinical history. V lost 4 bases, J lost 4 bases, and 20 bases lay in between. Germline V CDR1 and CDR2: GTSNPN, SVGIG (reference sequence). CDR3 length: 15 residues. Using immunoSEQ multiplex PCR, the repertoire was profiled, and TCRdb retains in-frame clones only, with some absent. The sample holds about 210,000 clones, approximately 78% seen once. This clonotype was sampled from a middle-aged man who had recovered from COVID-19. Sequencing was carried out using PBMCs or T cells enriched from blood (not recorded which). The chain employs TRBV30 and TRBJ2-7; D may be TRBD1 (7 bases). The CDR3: CAWNVVQGGRYEQYF. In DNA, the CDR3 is TGTGCCTGGAACGTAGTCCAGGGGGGAAGATACGAGCAGTACTTC.